This TCR beta chain was recovered during a study of blood T cell repertoires in COVID-19. Sequencing used immunoSEQ multiplex PCR; TCRdb keeps in-frame clones, though not all of them. The data contain 200,000 to 250,000 clones, around 88% of them seen just once; the ten biggest clones take up roughly 14%. Trimming cost V 5 bases and J 4 bases; bases outside gene matches: 7. This CDR3 region has 15 residues. Germline CDR1 and CDR2: SGHAT and FQNNGV. This clonotype originated in a woman aged 45 to 65 with acute COVID-19. Material: PBMCs or T cells enriched from blood (not recorded which). V gene TRBV11-2 combines with J gene TRBJ2-5; 10 positions agree with TRBD2. The DNA for the CDR3 is TGTGCCAGCAGCCGAGCGGGAGGGCCTCGAGAGACCCAGTACTTC. Protein sequence: CASSRAGGPRETQYF.